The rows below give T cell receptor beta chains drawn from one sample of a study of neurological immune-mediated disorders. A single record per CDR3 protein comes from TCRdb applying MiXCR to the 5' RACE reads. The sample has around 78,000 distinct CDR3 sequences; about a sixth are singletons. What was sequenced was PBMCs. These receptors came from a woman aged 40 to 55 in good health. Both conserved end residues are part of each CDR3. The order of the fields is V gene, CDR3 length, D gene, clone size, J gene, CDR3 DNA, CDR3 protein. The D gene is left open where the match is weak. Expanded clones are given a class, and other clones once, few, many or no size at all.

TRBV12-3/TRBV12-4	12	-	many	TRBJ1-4	TGTGCCAGCAGTCCCGGGACCGGGAAACTGTTTTTT	CASSPGTGKLFF
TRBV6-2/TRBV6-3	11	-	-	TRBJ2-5	TGTGCCAGCAGTTCGTGGGAGACCCAGTACTTT	CASSSWETQYF
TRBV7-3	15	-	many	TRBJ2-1	TGTGCCAGCAGCGGTCCGGCGGTTAATTACAATGAGCAGTTCTTC	CASSGPAVNYNEQFF
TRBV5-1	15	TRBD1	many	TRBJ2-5	TGCGCCAGCAGCGGAACGACAGGGAACCAAGAGACCCAGTACTTC	CASSGTTGNQETQYF
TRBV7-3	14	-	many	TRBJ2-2	TGTGCCAGCAGCCTGGACTCTAACACCGGGGAGCTGTTTTTT	CASSLDSNTGELFF
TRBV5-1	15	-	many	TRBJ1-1	TGCGCCAGCAGCTTGGTCTCGGGACCGAACACTGAAGCTTTCTTT	CASSLVSGPNTEAFF
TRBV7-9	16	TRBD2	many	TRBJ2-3	TGTGCCAGCAGCTTACTAGCGGGGGGCTTGCAGGATACGCAGTATTTT	CASSLLAGGLQDTQYF
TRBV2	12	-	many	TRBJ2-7	TGTGCCAGCACGAAGGAGGACTACGAGCAGTACTTC	CASTKEDYEQYF
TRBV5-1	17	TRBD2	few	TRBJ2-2	TGCGCCAGCAGCTTGAGTGTGAGACAGCGGGGTACCGGGGAGCTGTTTTTT	CASSLSVRQRGTGELFF
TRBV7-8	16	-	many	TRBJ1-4	TGTGCCAGCAGCTTGGATAGGGGGAGGCCTAATGAAAAACTGTTTTTT	CASSLDRGRPNEKLFF
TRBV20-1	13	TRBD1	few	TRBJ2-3	TGCAGTGGGGAAGGGGGCGGGACAGATACGCAGTATTTT	CSGEGGGTDTQYF
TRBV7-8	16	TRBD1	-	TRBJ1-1	TGTGCCAGCAGCTCGCCGACAGGGCCCTCTTTGGCTGAAGCTTTCTTT	CASSSPTGPSLAEAFF
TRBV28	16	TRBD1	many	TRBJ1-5	TGTGCCAGCAGTCCCAAAGGGGGCTCCGGCAATCAGCCCCAGCATTTT	CASSPKGGSGNQPQHF
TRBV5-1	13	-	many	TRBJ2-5	TGCGCCAGCAGCTTTGTCGGGGAAGAGACCCAGTACTTC	CASSFVGEETQYF
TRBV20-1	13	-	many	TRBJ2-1	TGCAGTGCTAGAGCTCTCCAGGGGGCGGGAGAGTTCTTC	CSARALQGAGEFF
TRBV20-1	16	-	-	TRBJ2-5	TGCAGTGCCGCCCCCCCACCCGGTCGCGGGCGAGAGACCCAGTACTTC	CSAAPPPGRGRETQYF
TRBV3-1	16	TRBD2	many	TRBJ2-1	TGTGCCAGCAGCCAAGACGGGACTAGCGGGCCGGATGAGCAGTTCTTC	CASSQDGTSGPDEQFF
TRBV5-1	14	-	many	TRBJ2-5	TGCGCCAGCAGCTCCGGACGGACCCAAGAGACCCAGTACTTC	CASSSGRTQETQYF
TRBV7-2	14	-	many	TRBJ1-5	TGTGCCAGCAGCTTGTTCAGTAGCAATCAGCCCCAGCATTTT	CASSLFSSNQPQHF
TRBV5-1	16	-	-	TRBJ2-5	TGCGCCAGCAGCTTCAACGCACGGGGGGCCCGAGTGACCCAGTACTTC	CASSFNARGARVTQYF
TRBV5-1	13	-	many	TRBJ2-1	TGCGCCAGCTCCTCCCCGGACCGCCATGAGCAGTTCTTC	CASSSPDRHEQFF
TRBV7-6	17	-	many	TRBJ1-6	TGTGCCAGCAGCGCCTTGGTAATTGGCTCCTATAATTCACCCCTCCACTTT	CASSALVIGSYNSPLHF
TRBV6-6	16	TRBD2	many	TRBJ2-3	TGTGCCAGCAGTTCCGCTCCGGGACTAGGGACAGATACGCAGTATTTT	CASSSAPGLGTDTQYF
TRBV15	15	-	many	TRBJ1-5	TGTGCCACCAGCAGTCGGACAGTCAGCAATCAGCCCCAGCATTTT	CATSSRTVSNQPQHF
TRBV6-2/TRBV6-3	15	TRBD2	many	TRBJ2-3	TGTGCCAGCGGGTTGGTAAGGGAGCGGGGCGATACGCAGTATTTT	CASGLVRERGDTQYF
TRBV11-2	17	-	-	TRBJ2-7	TGTGCCAGCAGCCCCTTCGGCGGGCCCACCGGGGGCTACGAGCAGTACTTC	CASSPFGGPTGGYEQYF
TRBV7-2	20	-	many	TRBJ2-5	TGTGCCAGCAGCCCTAGCTTTGGGGGGCCCGGGACTTACGCGGCAAAGACCCAGTACTTC	CASSPSFGGPGTYAAKTQYF
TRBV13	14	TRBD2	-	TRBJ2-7	TGTGCCAGCAGAACTAGCGGGACGGGGGGCGAGCAGTACTTC	CASRTSGTGGEQYF
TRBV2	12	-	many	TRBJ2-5	TGTGCCAGCAGCACGGAGGACGAGACCCAGTACTTC	CASSTEDETQYF
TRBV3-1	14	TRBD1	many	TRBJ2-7	TGTGCCAGCAGCCAAGGGGACAGGTCCTACGAGCAGTACTTC	CASSQGDRSYEQYF
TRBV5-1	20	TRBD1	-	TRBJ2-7	TGCGCCAGCAGCTTGAGGCAAAGTCTGGGACGAACAGGGGAACCGATCGAGCAGTACTTC	CASSLRQSLGRTGEPIEQYF
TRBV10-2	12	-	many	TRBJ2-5	TGCGCCAGCAGTGGCCCCCAAGAGACCCAGTACTTC	CASSGPQETQYF
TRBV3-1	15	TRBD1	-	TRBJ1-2	TGTGCCAGCAGCCGACAGGGGGCGACGAACTATGGCTACACCTTC	CASSRQGATNYGYTF
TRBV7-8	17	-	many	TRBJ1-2	TGTGCCAGCACCCCGGGGGGGGATGAGGGGTCGTACTATGGCTACACCTTC	CASTPGGDEGSYYGYTF
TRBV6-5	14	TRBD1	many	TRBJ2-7	TGTGCCAGCAGTGCCGACAGGGTAGCGTGGGAGCAGTACTTC	CASSADRVAWEQYF
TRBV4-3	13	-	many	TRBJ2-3	TGCGCCAGCAGCTCCCGCGCCCCAGATACGCAGTATTTT	CASSSRAPDTQYF
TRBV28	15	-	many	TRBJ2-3	TGTGCCAGCAGTTTTCCAGTTGGGGACACAGATACGCAGTATTTT	CASSFPVGDTDTQYF
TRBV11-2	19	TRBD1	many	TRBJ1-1	TGTGCCAGCAGCTGGTGGGGTGGCAGGGGGGATACGAAGAACACTGAAGCTTTCTTT	CASSWWGGRGDTKNTEAFF
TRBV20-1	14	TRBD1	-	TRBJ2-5	TGCAGTGCTAGAGACGGGCAGGGACAGGAGACCCAGTACTTC	CSARDGQGQETQYF
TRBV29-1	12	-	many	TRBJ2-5	TGCAGCGTTGGTTCGGGGGACGAGACCCAGTACTTC	CSVGSGDETQYF
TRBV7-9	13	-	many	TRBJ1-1	TGTGCCAGCAGCTTAGACCCCCAGCTGGAAGCTTTCTTT	CASSLDPQLEAFF
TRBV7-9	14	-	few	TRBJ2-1	TGTGCCAGCAGCTTAAGGTCAGGGACCAATGAGCAGTTCTTC	CASSLRSGTNEQFF
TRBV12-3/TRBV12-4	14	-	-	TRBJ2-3	TGTGTCAACACCCGACCGTACCACACAGATACGCAGTATTTT	CVNTRPYHTDTQYF
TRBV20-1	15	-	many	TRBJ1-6	TGCAGTGCTCCCGGGATCAGCTCCTATAATTCACCCCTCCACTTT	CSAPGISSYNSPLHF
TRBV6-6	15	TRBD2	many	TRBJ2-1	TGTGCCAGCAGTTACTCTGGCGGGGGGGCCGATGAGCAGTTCTTC	CASSYSGGGADEQFF
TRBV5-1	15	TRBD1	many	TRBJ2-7	TGCGCCAGCAGCTTCCCGGGACAGGGGTTATACGAGCAGTACTTC	CASSFPGQGLYEQYF
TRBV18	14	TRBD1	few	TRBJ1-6	TGTGCCAGCTCACCGGGACAGGGGGCTACCACCCTCCACTTT	CASSPGQGATTLHF
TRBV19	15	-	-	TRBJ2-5	TGTGCCAGTAGTATTTCCGGGACAAAGGGAGAGACCCAGTACTTC	CASSISGTKGETQYF
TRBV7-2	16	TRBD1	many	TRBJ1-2	TGTGCCAGCAGCTCCTGGGACAGGGGAGGTGACTATGGCTACACCTTC	CASSSWDRGGDYGYTF
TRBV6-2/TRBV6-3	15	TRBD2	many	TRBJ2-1	TGTGCCAGCAGTTCAAGCGGGGGGGCCTACAATGAGCAGTTCTTC	CASSSSGGAYNEQFF
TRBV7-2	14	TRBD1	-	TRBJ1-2	TGTGCCAGCAGCAGGGACAGCTCTAACTATGGCTACACCTTC	CASSRDSSNYGYTF
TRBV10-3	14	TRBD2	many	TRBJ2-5	TGTGCCATCAGTGACGCACTAGCGGGGGAGACCCAGTACTTC	CAISDALAGETQYF
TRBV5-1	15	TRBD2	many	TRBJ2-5	TGCGCCAGCAGCACCGGGACTACACTCCTAGAGACCCAGTACTTC	CASSTGTTLLETQYF
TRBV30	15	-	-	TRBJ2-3	TGTGCCTGGAGTCCCCTAGGCAGGGTCACAGATACGCAGTATTTT	CAWSPLGRVTDTQYF
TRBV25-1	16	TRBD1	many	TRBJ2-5	TGTGCCAGCAGTGAGCCGAGACAGGGGCTCCAAGAGACCCAGTACTTC	CASSEPRQGLQETQYF
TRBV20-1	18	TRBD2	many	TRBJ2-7	TGCAGTGCTAGGGGACTAGCGGGGGGTGACTTTAGCTCCTACGAGCAGTACTTC	CSARGLAGGDFSSYEQYF
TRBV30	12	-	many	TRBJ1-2	TGTGCCTGGTGGGGTCCGGACTATGGCTACACCTTC	CAWWGPDYGYTF
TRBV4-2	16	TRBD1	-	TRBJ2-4	TGTGCCAGCAGCCAACAGCCTCCGGGACAGAAAAACATTCAGTACTTC	CASSQQPPGQKNIQYF
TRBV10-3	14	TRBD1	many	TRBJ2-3	TGTGCCATCAGTGAGTTTGACAGGGGGGATACGCAGTATTTT	CAISEFDRGDTQYF
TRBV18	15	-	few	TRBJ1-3	TGTGCCAGCTCACCAAAGAGAACTGCTGGAAACACCATATATTTT	CASSPKRTAGNTIYF